The text below deals with one TCR beta chain. The antigen this receptor binds is unknown. It has no much larger one-base neighbor in the sample; base qualities were not kept. According to the germline V gene (reference sequence), CDR1 reads MNHEY and CDR2 reads SMNVEV. The CDR3 starts with the cysteine, ends with the phenylalanine, and has 16 residues. CDR3 DNA is the only sequence kept; it has 48 bases, read in frame from the first base. Germline trimming: 3 bases from V, 6 bases from J; junction bases outside gene matches: 7. The immunoSEQ Assay was the method used to sequence TCRbeta CDR3 regions. After extraction, genomic DNA underwent amplification by bias-controlled multiplex PCR, followed by high-throughput sequencing. In the paper's pipeline: Collapsing and filtering of sequences were performed to quantify the absolute abundance of each unique TCRbeta CDR3 region. T cell fraction was estimated by normalization of TCRbeta template counts to usable DNA, with usable DNA being measured through amplification of reference genes present in all nucleated cells. Repertoire TCRs were annotated as SARS-CoV-2-specific by exact matching of V gene, CDR3 amino acid sequence and J gene to a known reactive TCR set. The reference SARS-CoV-2 TCR set came from MIRA and was filtered for enrichment in COVID-19-positive ImmuneCODE repertoires, removing public or cross-reactive TCRs. Based on the MIRA antigens, annotated TCRs were further analysed at the level of specific ORF or position within ORF. Breadth was defined as the number of annotated unique rearrangements divided by the total number of unique productive rearrangements, and depth was defined as the summed frequency of the annotated unique rearrangements. Group comparisons of TCR breadth used two-sided Wilcoxon rank-sum tests. The immuneACCESS repertoire file appears here via TCRdb, limited to in-frame rearrangements. These files lack a portion of the clones; in checked studies, under half of the deficit traces to unresolved V genes, and the cause of the others is not known. The DNA gave D and trimming, while V, J and clone size come from that table. The sample data list a few hundred thousand clones, and around nine tenths of these were observed just once. The ten biggest clones cover 1.5% to 2% of the sample.

The data were obtained in a study of Ad26.COV2.S vaccination and SARS-CoV-2 variants listed by TCRdb under 2021. Study-level background: Donors in the vaccine arm were drawn from COV1001, a phase I-IIa trial of Ad26.COV2.S in healthy adults that was multicentre, randomized, double-blind and placebo-controlled. Ad26.COV2.S was administered intramuscularly at 5 x 10^10 or 1 x 10^11 viral particles, either as a single shot or as two shots given 56 days apart. A total of approximately 30 samples were included in the TCR-sequenced set, comprising about 20 Ad26.COV2.S vaccine recipients, 5 placebo recipients and 8 SARS-CoV-2 convalescent individuals. Participants in the trial were split at random into five groups of five each, receiving low-dose or high-dose Ad26.COV2.S once or twice, or else placebo on both occasions. TCRbeta repertoire sequencing was used to assess the specificity and breadth of SARS-CoV-2-reactive T cell receptors after Ad26.COV2.S vaccination. Throughout the experiments and outcome assessment, investigators stayed blinded to trial group allocation.

What this sample's treatment or condition label stands for: 15 to 20 received Ad26.COV2.S at low or high dose, single or two shots; roughly five received placebo; per-sample allocation not given. For vaccine and placebo recipients, the sequenced repertoires came from samples collected on day 63 after the first injection. In Cohort 1b, roughly 26 adults aged 18-55 years were enrolled at a single site in Boston, USA, between 29 July and 7 August 2020. Ad26.COV2.S consisted of a replication-incompetent adenovirus type 26 vector by which a prefusion-stabilized SARS-CoV-2 spike protein from the original Wuhan strain was expressed. Study-wide conclusions, independent of this receptor: After vaccination, substantial breadth of spike-specific CD8+ and CD4+ T cell responses was reported. The study was not powered to compare responses between vaccine doses or regimens. Vaccine and placebo recipients had similar non-spike TCR breadth, a finding consistent with the vaccine containing only spike. Spike-specific TCR breadth was higher in Ad26.COV2.S recipients than in placebo recipients (P = 0.0014). It was noted by the authors that total T cell responses may have been underestimated by the TCR breadth and depth analyses.

This specimen consisted of peripheral blood, obtained in a trial of Ad26.COV2.S vaccine versus placebo. This chain joins TRBV27 to TRBJ2-7; 14 central bases correspond to TRBD2. The receptor was derived from a person between 18 and 65 years old who received the Ad26.COV2.S COVID-19 vaccine or a placebo. CDR3 reads: CASSFHGTSGSFEQYF. The DNA sequence is TGTGCCAGCAGTTTCCACGGGACTAGCGGGAGCTTCGAGCAGTACTTC.